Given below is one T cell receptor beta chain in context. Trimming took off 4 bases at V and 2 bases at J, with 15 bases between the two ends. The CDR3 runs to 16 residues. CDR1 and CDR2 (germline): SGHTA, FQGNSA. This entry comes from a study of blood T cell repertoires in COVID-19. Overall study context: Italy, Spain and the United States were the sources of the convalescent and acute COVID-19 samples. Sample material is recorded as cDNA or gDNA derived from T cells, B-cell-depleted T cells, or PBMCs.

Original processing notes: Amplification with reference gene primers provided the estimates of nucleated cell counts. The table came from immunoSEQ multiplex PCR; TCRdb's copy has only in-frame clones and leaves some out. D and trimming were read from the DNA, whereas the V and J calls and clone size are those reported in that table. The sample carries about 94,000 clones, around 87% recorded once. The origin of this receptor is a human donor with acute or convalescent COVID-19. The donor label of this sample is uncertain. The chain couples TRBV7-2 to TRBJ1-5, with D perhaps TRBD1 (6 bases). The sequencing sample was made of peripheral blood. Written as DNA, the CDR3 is TGTGCCAGCAGCTCCTACAGGGTCCCGGGCAATCAGCCCCAGCATTTT. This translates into CASSSYRVPGNQPQHF.